The clone carrying this T cell receptor beta chain was found many times. What it recognizes is unknown. Time point reported: newly diagnosed GD, antithyroid drugs for less than 3 months. RNA isolated from PBMCs was used to make the TCR library. To make TCR beta libraries, researchers used iRepertoire HTBI primers and Arm-PCR of CDR3 regions. MiXCR, applied by TCRdb to the multiplex PCR reads, yields one record per CDR3 protein. Here the sample spans around 450,000 distinct CDR3 sequences, 14% to 15% being singletons. The entry originates in a study of regulatory T cells in long-lasting Graves disease. Study-level results: More public clonotypes were shared by persistent patients (around 2,600) than by new patients (roughly 910). Gene preferences differed: TRBV28, TRBJ1-2, TRBJ2-5 in persistent cases.

V shed 2 bases, J shed 5 bases, and the junction held 7 bases outside the gene matches. CDR3 length: 16 residues. Per the germline V gene, CDR1 is KGHSH and CDR2 is LQKENI. The same specimen was also included in a second study, on T cells in Graves' hyperthyroidism and ophthalmopathy. That investigation notes: Orbital computed tomography, thyroid ultrasound, serum thyroxine and TRAb, and clinical symptoms together informed the diagnoses. TCR CDR3 regions were first amplified by RT-PCR with HTBI primers.

Sequences were derived from peripheral blood mononuclear cells (PBMCs), sampled at new diagnosis, from a patient treated with antithyroid drugs. The sequence came from a woman aged 25 to 39 with Graves disease. The V call is TRBV18, the J call TRBJ2-3; 10 bases match TRBD2. CDR3 nucleotides: TGTGCCAGCTCACCATCGGGACTAGCGATCCGAGATACGCAGTATTTT. It codes for CASSPSGLAIRDTQYF.